The 4 T cell receptor beta chains listed next were all sequenced from one sample in a study of CD8 T cells in Susac syndrome. Random hexamers served to reverse transcribe about 0.5 to 1 ug RNA. TCRdb independently ran MiXCR on the immunoSEQ multiplex PCR reads; one entry per CDR3 protein. The sample contains hundreds of thousands of distinct CDR3 sequences, around 83% of which appear only once. Sequencing was performed on CD8+ T cells from PBMCs. The receptors here all came from a human donor with multiple sclerosis.

The chain couples TRBV4-1 to TRBJ2-5; D unresolved. The germline V and J ends were trimmed by 0 bases and 5 bases, with 19 bases remaining between them. CDR3 length equals 17 residues. Germline V gene lookup returns CDR1 MGHRA and CDR2 YSYEKL. In DNA, the CDR3 is TGCGCCAGCAGCCAAGATTTTTACGTCGGACCTAATGAGACCCAGTACTTC. Translating it yields CASSQDFYVGPNETQYF.

The chain employs TRBV7-6 and TRBJ1-3; the match to TRBD1 covers 8 bases. Per the germline V gene, CDR1 is SGHVS and CDR2 is FNYEAQ. Trimming took 4 bases from V and 4 from J; bases not matched to a gene: 12. The CDR3 covers 17 residues. The CDR3 DNA sequence: TGTGCCAGCAGCTCCGGAGGGCAGGGGGCGCGAGGAAACACCATATATTTT. Its protein is CASSSGGQGARGNTIYF. Based on the CDR3 plus reference TRBV7-6 and TRBJ1-3, the full variable domain is GAGVSQSPRYKVTKRGQDVALRCDPISGHVSLYWYRQALGQGPEFLTYFNYEAQQDKSGLPNDRFSAERPEGSISTLTIQRTEQRDSAMYRCASSSGGQGARGNTIYFGEGSWLTVV.

The rearrangement joins TRBV7-9 to TRBJ2-7, with TRBD2 identical over 9 bases. Germline loops: CDR1 SEHNR, CDR2 FQNEAQ (reference sequence). V lost 4 bases and J lost 4; bases outside the gene matches: 5. The length of the CDR3 is 14 residues. The CDR3 bases are TGTGCCAGCAGCTCCTCTAGCGGGACGTACGAGCAGTACTTC. It specifies CASSSSSGTYEQYF.

The sample holds a few counts of this clonotype. The rearrangement joins TRBV14 to TRBJ2-7; 8 nucleotides agree with TRBD1. Looked up from germline, CDR1 is SGHDN and CDR2 is FVKESK. CDR3 length equals 14 residues. V lost 4 bases, J lost 6 bases, and 8 bases stayed unmatched. CDR3 loop: CASSPRTGSGEQYF. CDR3 DNA sequence: TGTGCCAGCAGCCCCAGGACAGGGTCCGGCGAGCAGTACTTC. The whole variable domain, filled in from reference TRBV14 and TRBJ2-7, reads EAGVTQFPSHSVIEKGQTVTLRCDPISGHDNLYWYRRVMGKEIKFLLHFVKESKQDESGMPNNRFLAERTGGTYSTLKVQPAELEDSGVYFCASSPRTGSGEQYFGPGTRLTVT.